Each of the 16 T cell receptor beta chains below was sequenced from the same sample in a study of early T cells in non-severe SARS-CoV-2 infection. TCRdb fed the 5' RACE reads into MiXCR, producing one record per CDR3 protein. The profile covers 35,000 to 50,000 distinct CDR3 sequences, with around 5.8% appearing a single time and under 4.5% taken by the ten largest. The sample here was whole blood, taken at baseline. Receptor source: an adult who was a healthcare worker with PCR-confirmed SARS-CoV-2 infection or an uninfected control (not recorded which).

This clonotype was seen many times. The genes are TRBV12-3 or TRBV12-4 and TRBJ2-3; 13 bases are a match to TRBD2. Germline trimming cut 2 bases from V and 2 bases from J; bases unmatched to any gene: 10. CDR3 length: 19 amino acids. CDR3 coding DNA: TGTGCCAGCAGTTTACATAAGCCGGGACTAGCGGGAATCACAGATACGCAGTATTTT. Translating gives CASSLHKPGLAGITDTQYF.

V and J are TRBV12-3 or TRBV12-4 and TRBJ1-1, with D possibly matching TRBD1 (6 bases). V dropped 3 bases and J dropped 1 base, with 9 bases sitting between them. The CDR3 covers 14 residues. The DNA of the CDR3 is TGTGCCAGCAGTTTGAGGACAGAGAACACTGAAGCTTTCTTT. It translates to CASSLRTENTEAFF.

This clonotype was counted ten times or more. The genes are TRBV5-1 and TRBJ1-1; 8 nucleotides line up with TRBD1. Germline CDR1 SGHRS, CDR2 YFSETQ. With 4 bases clipped from V and 7 bases from J, the junction kept 6 bases outside the gene matches. The CDR3 has 13 amino acids. CDR3 residues: CASSPQDRVEAFF. CDR3 coding DNA: TGCGCCAGCAGCCCACAGGACAGGGTTGAAGCTTTCTTT.

This clonotype occurred a few times. The V gene is TRBV4-2, the J gene TRBJ1-1; maybe TRBD1 (5 bases). Trimming took 3 bases from V and 4 from J, leaving 15 bases between them. Germline CDR1 and CDR2: LGHNA and YNFKEQ. The CDR3 sequence is 15 residues long. CDR3 loop: CASSHGAGSVTEAFF. DNA for the CDR3: TGTGCCAGCAGCCATGGGGCTGGATCGGTCACTGAAGCTTTCTTT.

This clonotype was seen many times. The J gene is TRBJ1-5, the V gene TRBV30, with a tentative D call TRBD1 (5 bases). Per germline, CDR1 GTSNPN and CDR2 SVGIG (reference sequence). CDR3 size: 13 residues. V shed 0 bases and J shed 6 bases, with 9 bases lying between them. CDR3 protein: CAWSVRGSQPQHF. CDR3 DNA sequence: TGTGCCTGGAGTGTCCGGGGGAGTCAGCCCCAGCATTTT.

The V and J genes are TRBV10-3 and TRBJ2-3, with no clear D. CDR1 is ENHRY, CDR2 SYGVKD, per germline. The CDR3 is 12 residues long. Trimming left V 0 bases short and J 6 bases short, with 4 bases between. The CDR3, as DNA: TGTGCCATCAGTGAGTCGAGTGATACGCAGTATTTT. It translates to CAISESSDTQYF.

Details on this clonotype: A read error may be the cause here, since a much bigger clone is one base away. The chain links TRBV7-9 to TRBJ2-3; TRBD1 aligns across 8 bases. This CDR3 region has 16 residues. Germline values: CDR1 SEHNR, CDR2 FQNEAQ (reference sequence). V gave up 9 bases and J gave up 0 bases; unmatched junction bases: 11. CDR3 sequence reads: CASLMGRGPSTDTQYF. DNA of the CDR3: TGTGCCAGTCTGATGGGCAGGGGGCCTAGCACAGATACGCAGTATTTT.

This clonotype was detected many times. This chain links TRBV6-2 or TRBV6-3 with TRBJ1-1; the D is unclear. The length of the CDR3 is 13 residues. Trimming shortened V by 7 bases and J by 1 base, and 10 bases separated the two germline ends. Germline assignment: CDR1 MNHEY and CDR2 SVGEGT. The DNA of the CDR3 is TGTGCCAGCAATAAGTATCCGAACACTGAAGCTTTCTTT. It encodes CASNKYPNTEAFF.

The sample holds many counts of this clonotype. The chain is built from TRBV7-7 and TRBJ2-2, with 10 bases matching TRBD2. The CDR3 has 16 amino acids. The V and J ends lost 4 bases and 6 bases, in that order; junction bases with no gene match: 8. CDR1 is SSHAT, CDR2 FNYEAQ, per germline (reference sequence). The CDR3 here is CASSSSGRFRAGELFF. The CDR3 coding sequence is TGTGCCAGCAGCTCTAGCGGGAGATTTAGAGCCGGGGAGCTGTTTTTT.

J is TRBJ2-7 and V is TRBV11-2; D ambiguous. The CDR3 extends over 12 amino acids. V was pared by 1 base and J by 9 bases, with 10 bases between. Per the germline V gene, CDR1 is SGHAT and CDR2 is FQNNGV. The CDR3 nucleotides are TGTGCCAGCAGCTTAGTGGATGGTGGGCAGTACTTC. It encodes CASSLVDGGQYF.

This clonotype was detected many times. This chain joins TRBV20-1 and TRBJ1-3, with TRBD1 matching 7 bases. Germline V lookup: CDR1 DFQATT, CDR2 SNEGSKA (reference sequence). The CDR3 covers 14 residues. The trim removed 6 bases at V and 1 base at J, leaving 6 bases unmatched. The CDR3 spells CSAPRGGSGNTIYF. DNA for the CDR3: TGCAGTGCCCCCAGGGGGGGGTCTGGAAACACCATATATTTT.

This clonotype was seen repeatedly, ten times or more. The rearrangement links TRBV24-1 to TRBJ2-3; TRBD2 matches 12 bases. Per germline, CDR1 KGHDR and CDR2 SFDVKD. The ends lost 1 base at V and 1 base at J; junction bases unmatched: 5. CDR3 length: 18 amino acids. CDR3 in DNA: TGTGCCACCAGTGATTTCCTAGCGGGAGGGCCGGGCACAGATACGCAGTATTTT. It is translated as CATSDFLAGGPGTDTQYF.

This clonotype was detected ten times or more. The chain combines TRBV10-3 with TRBJ2-3; the D call may be TRBD1 or TRBD2 (5 bases each). Deletions cut 0 bases from V and 6 bases from J, with 7 bases between. This CDR3 region has 13 residues. Germline V gene data show CDR1 as ENHRY and CDR2 as SYGVKD. CDR3 loop: CAISESGVDTQYF. The CDR3 DNA reads TGTGCCATCAGTGAGTCGGGGGTGGATACGCAGTATTTT.

The rearrangement uses TRBV10-3 and TRBJ1-3; no definite D call. Trimming took off 0 bases at V and 0 bases at J, with 9 bases between the two ends. Germline-derived CDR1 and CDR2 are ENHRY and SYGVKD. The CDR3 runs to 16 residues. The CDR3 protein is CAISESEASSGNTIYF. The CDR3 coding sequence is TGTGCCATCAGTGAGTCGGAGGCTAGCTCTGGAAACACCATATATTTT.

This clonotype showed up many times. The gene calls are TRBV7-9 and TRBJ1-2; perhaps TRBD1 as D (5 bases). Germline assignment: CDR1 SEHNR and CDR2 FQNEAQ (reference sequence). V gave up 5 bases and J gave up 4 bases, with 11 bases separating them. This CDR3 has 13 amino acids. The CDR3 sequence: CASSPQGFYGYTF. The CDR3, as DNA: TGTGCCAGCAGCCCGCAGGGATTCTATGGCTACACCTTC.

In its sample, this clonotype ranks as medium-sized (0.01 to 0.1%). The chain joins TRBV6-1 to TRBJ2-3, with D perhaps matching TRBD1 (5 bases). The CDR3 totals 14 residues. Germline V gene lookup returns CDR1 MNHNS and CDR2 SASEGT. Trimming removed 7 bases from V and 5 bases from J, with 16 bases in between. The CDR3: CASNQQDVGDTQYF. The CDR3 coding sequence is TGTGCCAGCAACCAACAGGATGTGGGAGATACGCAGTATTTT.